This T cell receptor (beta chain) was captured in a study of PD-L1 blockade in urothelial cancer. Study details: Each patient had 0 to 3 earlier chemotherapy regimens. Researchers found blood samples held a median of 141,255 T cells.

Germline-derived CDR1 and CDR2 are SGHRS and YFSETQ. With 4 bases clipped from V and 1 base from J, the junction kept 6 bases outside the gene matches. This CDR3 region has 16 residues. General study findings and limits: Enhanced expansion of tumor-associated blood clones at 3 weeks characterized durable-benefit patients.

Of note for this clone: As yet, its antigen is unknown.

Spiking of synthetic TCR analog templates was performed in each PCR. Assay used: immunoSEQ multiplex PCR; TCRdb lists only in-frame clones, some missing. The data show about 84,000 clones, over 90% seen once. This TCR was recovered from a man aged 55 to 70 with urothelial cancer. The V gene is TRBV5-1, the J gene TRBJ2-5; the match to TRBD2 covers 11 bases. Specimen: PBMCs, collected around atezolizumab (anti-PD-L1) treatment. The CDR3: CASSPGTSGPQETQYF. CDR3 bases: TGCGCCAGCAGCCCAGGGACTAGCGGACCCCAAGAGACCCAGTACTTC.